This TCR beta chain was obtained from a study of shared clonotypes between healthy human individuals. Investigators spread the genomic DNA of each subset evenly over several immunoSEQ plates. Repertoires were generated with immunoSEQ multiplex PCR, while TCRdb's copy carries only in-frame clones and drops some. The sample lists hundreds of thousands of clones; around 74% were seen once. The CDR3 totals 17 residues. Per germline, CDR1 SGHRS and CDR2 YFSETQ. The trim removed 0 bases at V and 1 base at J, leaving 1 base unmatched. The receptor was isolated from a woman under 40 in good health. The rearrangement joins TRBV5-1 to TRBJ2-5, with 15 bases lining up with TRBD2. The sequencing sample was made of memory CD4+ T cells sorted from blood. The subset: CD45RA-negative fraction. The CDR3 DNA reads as TGCGCCAGCAGCTTGGGGACTAGCGGGAGGGTCCAAGAGACCCAGTACTTC. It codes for CASSLGTSGRVQETQYF.